The entry below describes one T cell receptor (beta chain). Trimming stripped 1 base from V and 8 bases from J, with 9 bases between. This CDR3 is built from 13 residues. CDR1 and CDR2 (germline): SGHVS, FQNEAQ. The record originates from a study of blood T cell repertoires in COVID-19. As for the study in general: Acute and convalescent COVID-19 specimens originated in the United States, Italy and Spain.

Sequencing used immunoSEQ multiplex PCR; TCRdb keeps in-frame clones, though not all of them. The sample lists 90,000 or so clones, about 88% seen once, with 6.5% to 9% in the top ten. J is TRBJ2-1 and V is TRBV7-8; no clear D. This clonotype originated in a man in his 60s with acute or convalescent COVID-19. The sequenced material came from peripheral blood. CDR3 region: CASSLGAGDEQFF. CDR3 DNA sequence: TGTGCCAGCAGCTTAGGGGCTGGCGATGAGCAGTTCTTC.